This T cell receptor (beta chain) was observed in a study of T cell changes during pregnancy in multiple sclerosis. Assay used: immunoSEQ multiplex PCR; TCRdb lists only in-frame clones, some missing. The sample carries tens of thousands of clones, roughly 91% recorded once. With 3 bases clipped from V and 4 bases from J, the junction kept 4 bases outside the gene matches. Germline V gene data show CDR1 as MNHNS and CDR2 as SASEGT. The CDR3 runs to 14 residues. The clonotype comes from a female donor in good health, enrolled as a control in a pregnancy study. The chain has TRBV6-1 and TRBJ1-2; 8 bases match TRBD1. The sample in question was peripheral blood, obtained in the third trimester of pregnancy. In DNA form, the CDR3 reads TGTGCCAGCAGTGAGAGGGACAGGACCTATGGCTACACCTTC. It is translated as CASSERDRTYGYTF.